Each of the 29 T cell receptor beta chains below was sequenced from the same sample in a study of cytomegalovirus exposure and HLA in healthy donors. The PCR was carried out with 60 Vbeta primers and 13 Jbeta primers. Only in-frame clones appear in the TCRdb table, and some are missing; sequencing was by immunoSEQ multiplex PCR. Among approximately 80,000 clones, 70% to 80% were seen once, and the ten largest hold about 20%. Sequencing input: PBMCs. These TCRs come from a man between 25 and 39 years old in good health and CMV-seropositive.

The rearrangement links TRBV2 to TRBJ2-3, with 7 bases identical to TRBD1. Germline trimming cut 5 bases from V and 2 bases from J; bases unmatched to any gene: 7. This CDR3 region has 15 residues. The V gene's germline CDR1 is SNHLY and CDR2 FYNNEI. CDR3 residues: CASSFGTEVTDTQYF. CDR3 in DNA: TGTGCCAGCAGTTTTGGGACAGAAGTCACAGATACGCAGTATTTT.

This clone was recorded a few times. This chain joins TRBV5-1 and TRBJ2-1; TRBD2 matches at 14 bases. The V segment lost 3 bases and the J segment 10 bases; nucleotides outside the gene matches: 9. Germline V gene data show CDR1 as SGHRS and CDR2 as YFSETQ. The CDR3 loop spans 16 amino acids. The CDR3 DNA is TGCGCCAGCAGCTATGGAACCGGACTAGCGGGGGGCGAGCAGTTCTTC. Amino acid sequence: CASSYGTGLAGGEQFF.

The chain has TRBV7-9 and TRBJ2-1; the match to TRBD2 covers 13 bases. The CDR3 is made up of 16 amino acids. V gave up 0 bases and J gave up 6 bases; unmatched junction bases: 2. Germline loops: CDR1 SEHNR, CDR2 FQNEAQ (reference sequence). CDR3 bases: TGTGCCAGCAGCTTAGCGGGACTAGCGGGGATCAATGAGCAGTTCTTC. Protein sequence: CASSLAGLAGINEQFF.

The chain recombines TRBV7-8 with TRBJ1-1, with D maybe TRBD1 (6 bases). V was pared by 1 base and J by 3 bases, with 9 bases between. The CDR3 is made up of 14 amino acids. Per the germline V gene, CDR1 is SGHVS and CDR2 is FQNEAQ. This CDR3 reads CASSLGDTDTEAFF. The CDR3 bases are TGTGCCAGCAGCTTAGGGGACACAGACACTGAAGCTTTCTTT.

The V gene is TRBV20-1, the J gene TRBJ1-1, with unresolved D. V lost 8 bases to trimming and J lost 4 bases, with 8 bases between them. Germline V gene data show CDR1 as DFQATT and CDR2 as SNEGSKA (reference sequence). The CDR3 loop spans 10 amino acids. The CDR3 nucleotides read TGCAGTACTCCGAGCACTGAAGCTTTCTTT. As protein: CSTPSTEAFF.

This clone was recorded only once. The CDR3 DNA sequence: TGTGCCAGCAGCGTATCAGGGGAGTCCTACGAGCAGTACTTC. Translation gives CASSVSGESYEQYF. V gene TRBV9 combines with J gene TRBJ2-7, with a tentative D call TRBD1 (6 bases). Trimming cost V 1 base and J 1 base, with 9 bases left between them. Germline CDR1 is SGDLS and CDR2 is YYNGEE. This CDR3 has 14 amino acids. The full variable domain, rest sourced from reference TRBV9 and TRBJ2-7, is DSGVTQTPKHLITATGQRVTLRCSPRSGDLSVYWYQQSLDQGLQFLIQYYNGEERAKGNILERFSAQQFPDLHSELNLSSLELGDSALYFCASSVSGESYEQYFGPGTRLTVT.

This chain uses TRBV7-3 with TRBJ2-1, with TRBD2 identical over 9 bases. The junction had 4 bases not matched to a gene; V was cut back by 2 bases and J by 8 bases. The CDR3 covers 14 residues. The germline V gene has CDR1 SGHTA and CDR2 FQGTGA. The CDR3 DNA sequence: TGTGCCAGCAGCTTAGAGCGGGGGGTCGATGAGCAGTTCTTC. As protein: CASSLERGVDEQFF. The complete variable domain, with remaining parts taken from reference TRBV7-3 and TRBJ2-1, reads GAGVSQTPSNKVTEKGKYVELRCDPISGHTALYWYRQSLGQGPEFLIYFQGTGAADDSGLPNDRFFAVRPEGSVSTLKIQRTERGDSAVYLCASSLERGVDEQFFGPGTRLTVL.

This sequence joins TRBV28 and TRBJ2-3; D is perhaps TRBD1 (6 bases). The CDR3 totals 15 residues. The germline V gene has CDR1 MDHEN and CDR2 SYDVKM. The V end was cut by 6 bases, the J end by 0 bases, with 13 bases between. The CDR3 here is CASSGGTQSTDTQYF. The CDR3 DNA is TGTGCCAGCAGCGGTGGGACACAAAGCACAGATACGCAGTATTTT.

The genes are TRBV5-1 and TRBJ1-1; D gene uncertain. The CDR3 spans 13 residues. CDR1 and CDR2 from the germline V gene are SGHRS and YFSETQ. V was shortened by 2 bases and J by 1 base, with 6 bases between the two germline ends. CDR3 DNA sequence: TGCGCCAGCAGCTTCAGTGCGAACACTGAAGCTTTCTTT. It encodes CASSFSANTEAFF.

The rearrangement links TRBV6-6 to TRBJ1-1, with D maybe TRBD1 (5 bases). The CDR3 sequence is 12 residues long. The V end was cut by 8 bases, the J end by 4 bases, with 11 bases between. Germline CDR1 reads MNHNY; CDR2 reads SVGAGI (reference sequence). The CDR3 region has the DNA TGTGCCAGCCGGACCGGGGGCACTGAAGCTTTCTTT. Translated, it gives CASRTGGTEAFF.

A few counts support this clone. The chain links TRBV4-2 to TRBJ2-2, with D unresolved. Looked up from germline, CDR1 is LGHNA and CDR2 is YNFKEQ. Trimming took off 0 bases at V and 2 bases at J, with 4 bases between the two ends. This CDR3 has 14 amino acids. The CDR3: CASSQDGNTGELFF. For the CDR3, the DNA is TGTGCCAGCAGCCAAGACGGTAACACCGGGGAGCTGTTTTTT.

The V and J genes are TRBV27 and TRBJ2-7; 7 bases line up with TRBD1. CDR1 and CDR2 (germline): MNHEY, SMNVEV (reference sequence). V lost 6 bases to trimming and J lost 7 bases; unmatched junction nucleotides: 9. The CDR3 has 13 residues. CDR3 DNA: TGTGCCAGCAGATCAGGACAGGCAAGAGAGCAGTACTTC. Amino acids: CASRSGQAREQYF.

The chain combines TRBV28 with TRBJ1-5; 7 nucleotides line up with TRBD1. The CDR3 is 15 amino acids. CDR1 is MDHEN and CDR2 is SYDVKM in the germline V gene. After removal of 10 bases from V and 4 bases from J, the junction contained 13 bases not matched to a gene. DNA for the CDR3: TGTGCCACCCGACAGGGTTTGGGCGGTAATCAGCCCCAGCATTTT. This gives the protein CATRQGLGGNQPQHF. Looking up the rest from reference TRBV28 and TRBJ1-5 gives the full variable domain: DVKVTQSSRYLVKRTGEKVFLECVQDMDHENMFWYRQDPGLGLRLIYFSYDVKMKEKGDIPEGYSVSREKKERFSLILESASTNQTSMYLCATRQGLGGNQPQHFGDGTRLSIL.

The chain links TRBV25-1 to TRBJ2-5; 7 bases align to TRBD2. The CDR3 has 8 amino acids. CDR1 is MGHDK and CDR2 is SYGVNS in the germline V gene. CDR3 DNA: TGTGCGGGAGGGGAGCAGTACTTC. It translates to CAGGEQYF.

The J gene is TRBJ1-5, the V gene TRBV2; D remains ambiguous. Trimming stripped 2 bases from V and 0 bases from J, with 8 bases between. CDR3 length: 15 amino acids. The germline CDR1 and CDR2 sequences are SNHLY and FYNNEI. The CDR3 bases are TGTGCCAGCAGTGAACGGGAGTATAGCAATCAGCCCCAGCATTTT. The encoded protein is CASSEREYSNQPQHF.

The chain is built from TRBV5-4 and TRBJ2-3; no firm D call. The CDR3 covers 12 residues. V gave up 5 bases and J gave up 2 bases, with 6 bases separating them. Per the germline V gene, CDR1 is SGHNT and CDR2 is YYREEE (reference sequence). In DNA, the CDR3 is TGTGCCAGCAGTTCCTACACAGATACGCAGTATTTT. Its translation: CASSSYTDTQYF.

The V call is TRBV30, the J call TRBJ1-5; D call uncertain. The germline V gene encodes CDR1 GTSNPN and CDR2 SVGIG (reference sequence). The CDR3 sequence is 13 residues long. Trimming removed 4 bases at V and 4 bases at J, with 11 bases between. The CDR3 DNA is TGTGCCTGGAATCGACAAGAAAATCAGCCCCAGCATTTT. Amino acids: CAWNRQENQPQHF.

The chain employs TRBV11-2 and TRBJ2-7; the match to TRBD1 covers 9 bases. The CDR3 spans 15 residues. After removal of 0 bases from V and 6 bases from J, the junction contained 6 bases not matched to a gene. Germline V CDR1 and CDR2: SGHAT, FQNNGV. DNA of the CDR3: TGTGCCAGCAGCTTAGAGAACAGGGGGCAGGGCGAGCAGTACTTC. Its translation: CASSLENRGQGEQYF.

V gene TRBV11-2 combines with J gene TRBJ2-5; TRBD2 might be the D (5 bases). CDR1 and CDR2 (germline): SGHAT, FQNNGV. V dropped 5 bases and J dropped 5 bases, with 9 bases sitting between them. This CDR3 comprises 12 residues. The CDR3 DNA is TGTGCCAGCAGCGCGGGTTGGGAGACCCAGTACTTC. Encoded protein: CASSAGWETQYF.

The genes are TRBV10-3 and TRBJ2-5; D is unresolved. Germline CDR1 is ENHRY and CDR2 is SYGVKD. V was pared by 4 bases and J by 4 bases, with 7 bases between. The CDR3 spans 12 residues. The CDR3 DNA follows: TGTGCCATCAGTGGAGATCGAGAGACCCAGTACTTC. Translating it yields CAISGDRETQYF.

As DNA, the CDR3 is TGTGCCAGCAGGTCGGGGGAAGGCGGGGAAAAACTGTTTTTT. Protein product: CASRSGEGGEKLFF. The chain joins TRBV2 to TRBJ1-4; tentatively, D is TRBD1 (5 bases). Trimming removed 6 bases at V and 8 bases at J, with 16 bases between. Germline CDR1 is SNHLY and CDR2 is FYNNEI. The CDR3 sequence is 14 residues long.

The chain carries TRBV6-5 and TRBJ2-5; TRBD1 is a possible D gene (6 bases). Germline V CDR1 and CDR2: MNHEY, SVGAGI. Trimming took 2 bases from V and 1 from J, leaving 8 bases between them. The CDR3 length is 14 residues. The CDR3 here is CASSYAGVQETQYF. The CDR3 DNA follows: TGTGCCAGCAGTTACGCAGGGGTCCAAGAGACCCAGTACTTC.

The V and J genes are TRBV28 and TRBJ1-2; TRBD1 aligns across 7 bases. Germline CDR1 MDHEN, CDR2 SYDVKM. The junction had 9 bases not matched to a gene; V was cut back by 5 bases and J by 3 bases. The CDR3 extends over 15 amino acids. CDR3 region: CASSRGTVPYYGYTF. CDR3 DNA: TGTGCCAGCAGTCGCGGGACAGTACCTTACTATGGCTACACCTTC.

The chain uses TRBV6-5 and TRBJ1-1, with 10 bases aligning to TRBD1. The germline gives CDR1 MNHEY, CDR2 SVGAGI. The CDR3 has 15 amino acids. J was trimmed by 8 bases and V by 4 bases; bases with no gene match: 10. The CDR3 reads CASSFLDRGFEEAFF. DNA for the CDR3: TGTGCCAGCAGTTTCCTGGACAGGGGGTTTGAGGAAGCTTTCTTT.

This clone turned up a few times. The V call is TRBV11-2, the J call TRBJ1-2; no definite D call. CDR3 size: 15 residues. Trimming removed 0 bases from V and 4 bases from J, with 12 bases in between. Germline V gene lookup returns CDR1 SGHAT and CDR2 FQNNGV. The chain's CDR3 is CASSLDSAAIYGYTF. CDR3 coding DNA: TGTGCCAGCAGCTTAGATTCCGCGGCAATCTATGGCTACACCTTC.

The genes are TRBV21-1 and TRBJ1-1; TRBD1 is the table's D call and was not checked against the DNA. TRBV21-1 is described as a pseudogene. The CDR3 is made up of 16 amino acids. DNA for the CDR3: TGTGCCAGCAGCAAAGCCTTAGGGGACAGTAACACTGAAGCTTTCTTT. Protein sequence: CASSKALGDSNTEAFF.

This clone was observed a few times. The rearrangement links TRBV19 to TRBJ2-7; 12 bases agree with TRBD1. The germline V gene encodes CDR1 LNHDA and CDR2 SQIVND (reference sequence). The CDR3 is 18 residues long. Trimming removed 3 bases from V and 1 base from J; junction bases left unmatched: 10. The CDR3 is CASSMPRDRGPQSYEQYF. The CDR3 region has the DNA TGTGCCAGTAGTATGCCCCGGGACAGGGGGCCTCAATCCTACGAGCAGTACTTC.

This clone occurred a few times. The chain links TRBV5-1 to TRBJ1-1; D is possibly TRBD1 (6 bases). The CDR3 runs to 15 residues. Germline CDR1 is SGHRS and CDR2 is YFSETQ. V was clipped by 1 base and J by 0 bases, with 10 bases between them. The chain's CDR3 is CASSLKGGMNTEAFF. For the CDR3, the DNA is TGCGCCAGCAGCTTGAAGGGGGGGATGAACACTGAAGCTTTCTTT.

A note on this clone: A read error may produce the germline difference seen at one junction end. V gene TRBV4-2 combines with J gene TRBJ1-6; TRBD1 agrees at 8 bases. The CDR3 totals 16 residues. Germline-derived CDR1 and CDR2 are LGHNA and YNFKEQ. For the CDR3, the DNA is TGTGCCAGCAGCCCGTCAAAGGACAGGGTCAACTCACCCCTCAACTTT. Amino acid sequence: CASSPSKDRVNSPLNF.